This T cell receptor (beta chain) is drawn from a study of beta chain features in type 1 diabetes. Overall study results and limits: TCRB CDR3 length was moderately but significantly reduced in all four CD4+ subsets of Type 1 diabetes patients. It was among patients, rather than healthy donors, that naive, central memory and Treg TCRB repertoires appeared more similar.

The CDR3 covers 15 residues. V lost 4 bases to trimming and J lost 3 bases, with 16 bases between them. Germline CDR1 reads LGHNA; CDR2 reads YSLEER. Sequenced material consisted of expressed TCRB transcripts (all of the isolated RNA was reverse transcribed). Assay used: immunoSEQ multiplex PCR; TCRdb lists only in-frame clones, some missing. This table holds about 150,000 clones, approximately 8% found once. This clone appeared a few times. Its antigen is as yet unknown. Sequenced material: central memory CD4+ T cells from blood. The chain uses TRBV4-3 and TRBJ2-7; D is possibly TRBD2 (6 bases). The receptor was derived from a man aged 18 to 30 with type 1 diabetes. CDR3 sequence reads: CASSPYAGLYYEQYF. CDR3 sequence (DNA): TGCGCCAGCAGCCCGTACGCGGGACTTTACTACGAGCAGTACTTC.